This T cell receptor (beta chain) was identified in a study of T-cell memory formation after mild COVID-19. Worth noting for this clonotype: What it binds is unknown.

CDR3 length equals 14 residues. Trimming took 0 bases from V and 1 from J; bases not matched to a gene: 2. From germline, CDR1 is SQVTM and CDR2 ANQGSEA. Broader study findings: Later expanders leaned CD4+, whereas clones that contracted between day 15 and 85 were balanced CD4/CD8. Pre-infection memory held some responding clones, suggesting pre-existing cross-reactive T cells responded. Contracting CD4+ clones sat mainly in CM and EM; CD8+ in EMRA.

TCRdb redid the calling of the 5' RACE reads with MiXCR, one entry per CDR3 protein. The sample has around 400,000 distinct CDR3 sequences, 20% to 30% seen once. Sequencing input: PBMCs or a T cell subset sorted from them (not recorded which). The chain combines TRBV29-1 with TRBJ2-7; 8 nucleotides agree with TRBD1. This clonotype was sampled from an adult woman who had mild COVID-19 (a few samples of this study predate the infection). Cell type and time point are not known. The CDR3 spells CSVEDRQGSYEQYF. CDR3 nucleotides: TGCAGCGTTGAAGATCGACAGGGGTCCTACGAGCAGTACTTC.